This entry concerns a single T cell receptor beta chain. The antigen is unknown. This record comes from a study of siplizumab effects on memory and regulatory T cells. The method was immunoSEQ multiplex PCR; TCRdb's version includes in-frame clones alone and lacks a portion of them. The profile shows tens of thousands of clones, roughly 87% of them singletons. Study observations and caveats: The average Treg-derived proportion among mappable alloreactive CD4+ clones was 55% to 75% with siplizumab versus roughly 30% in controls.

The ends lost 3 bases at V and 4 bases at J; junction bases unmatched: 7. CDR1 is SGHAT and CDR2 is FQNNGV in the germline V gene. The CDR3 is made up of 16 amino acids. The sequence came from a human donor in good health. This chain links TRBV11-2 with TRBJ2-2; 8 nucleotides agree with TRBD2. Sequencing was performed on Tregs sorted from blood. CDR3 nucleotides: TGTGCCAGCAGCTTGGGGCGGGGGACTAGCACCGGGGAGCTGTTTTTT. As protein: CASSLGRGTSTGELFF.